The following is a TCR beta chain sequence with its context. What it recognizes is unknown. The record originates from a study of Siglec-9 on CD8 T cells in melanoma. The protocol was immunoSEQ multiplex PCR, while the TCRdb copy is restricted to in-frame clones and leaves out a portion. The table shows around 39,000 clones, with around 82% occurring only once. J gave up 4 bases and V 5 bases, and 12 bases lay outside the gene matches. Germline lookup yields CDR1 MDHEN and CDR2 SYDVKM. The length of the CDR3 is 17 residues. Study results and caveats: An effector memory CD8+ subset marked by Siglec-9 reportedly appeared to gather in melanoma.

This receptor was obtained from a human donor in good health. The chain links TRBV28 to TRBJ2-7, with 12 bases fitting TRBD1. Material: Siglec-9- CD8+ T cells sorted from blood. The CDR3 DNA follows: TGTGCCAGCAGTGGAACCTGGGGACAGGGGGCCGGGTACGAGCAGTACTTC. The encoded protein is CASSGTWGQGAGYEQYF.